This entry describes one TCR beta chain. The antigen is undetermined. The method was immunoSEQ multiplex PCR; TCRdb's version includes in-frame clones alone and lacks a portion of them. Of 25,000 to 30,000 clones in the sample, 55% to 75% were seen once. Before sequencing took place, the ViraFEST assay used viral peptide pools to expand antigen-specific CD4+ T cells. Once cultured for approximately 10 days, the cells underwent separation to obtain CD4+ T cells. Either the mRNA-1273 or the BNT162b2 vaccine was given to participants as two doses. Germline lookup yields CDR1 MNHEY and CDR2 SVGEGT. V lost 5 bases, J lost 5 bases, and 9 bases lay in between. The CDR3 is 12 residues long. This sample is part of a study of vaccination effects on CD4 cells after COVID-19.

The gene calls are TRBV6-2 or TRBV6-3 and TRBJ1-2; D not resolved. The sample in question was CD4+ T cells from PBMCs cultured with HCoV-NL63 spike peptides, obtained after COVID-19 vaccination. The TCR sequence derives from a human donor who received a COVID-19 vaccine. The CDR3 protein is CASSGQIYGYTF. CDR3 DNA sequence: TGTGCCAGCAGTGGCCAGATATATGGCTACACCTTC.